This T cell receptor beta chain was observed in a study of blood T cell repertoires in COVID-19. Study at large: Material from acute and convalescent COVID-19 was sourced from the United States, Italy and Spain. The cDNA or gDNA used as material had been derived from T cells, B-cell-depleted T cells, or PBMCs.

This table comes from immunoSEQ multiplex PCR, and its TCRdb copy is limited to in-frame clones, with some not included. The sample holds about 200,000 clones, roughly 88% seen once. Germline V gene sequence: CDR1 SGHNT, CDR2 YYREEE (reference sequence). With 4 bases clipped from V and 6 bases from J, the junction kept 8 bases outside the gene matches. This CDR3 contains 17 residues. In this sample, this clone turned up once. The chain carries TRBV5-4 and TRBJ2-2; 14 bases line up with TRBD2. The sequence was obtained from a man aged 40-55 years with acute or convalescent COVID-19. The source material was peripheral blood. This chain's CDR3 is CASSHTGGLAGAGELFF. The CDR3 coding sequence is TGTGCCAGCAGCCACACAGGGGGACTAGCGGGAGCCGGGGAGCTGTTTTTT.